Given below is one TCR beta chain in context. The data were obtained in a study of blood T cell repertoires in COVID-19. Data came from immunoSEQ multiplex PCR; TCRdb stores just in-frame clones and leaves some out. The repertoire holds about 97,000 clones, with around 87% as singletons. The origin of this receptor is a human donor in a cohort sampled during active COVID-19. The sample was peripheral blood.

CDR3 DNA: TGTGCTAGTGGTTGGACCGGGACAATTAAACCTGAAGCTTTCTTT. This encodes CASGWTGTIKPEAFF. The chain couples TRBV12-5 to TRBJ1-1; D possibly corresponds to TRBD1 (6 bases). Germline CDR1 is LGHNT and CDR2 is FRNRAP. The V gene lost 4 bases and the J gene lost 6 bases, with 18 bases spanning the gap. The CDR3 runs 15 residues.